This T cell receptor beta chain was captured in a study of T-cell memory formation after mild COVID-19. A 5'RACE reaction primed in the constant segment made cDNA libraries of TCR alpha and TCR beta, and these carried sample barcodes and UMIs. One entry per CDR3 protein, called by TCRdb with MiXCR from the 5' RACE reads. Found here are about 610,000 distinct CDR3 sequences, around a sixth of them singletons; the top ten hold about 7.4%. Per germline, CDR1 DFQATT and CDR2 SNEGSKA (reference sequence). CDR3 length: 16 amino acids. Trimming cost V 0 bases and J 3 bases, with 18 bases left between them. The source of this sequence is an adult woman who had mild COVID-19 (a few samples of this study predate the infection). Cell type and time point are not known. The chain is built from TRBV20-1 and TRBJ2-7, with D hard to call. Sequencing used PBMCs or a T cell subset sorted from them (not recorded which). As DNA, the CDR3 is TGCAGTGCTAGAGATACTACCAGGCTCTACTACTACGAGCAGTACTTC. It translates to CSARDTTRLYYYEQYF.